This T cell receptor (beta chain) derives from a study of cytomegalovirus exposure and HLA in healthy donors. PCR used 60 Vbeta primers and 13 Jbeta primers. The data were produced by immunoSEQ multiplex PCR, yet TCRdb's version contains in-frame clones alone and is incomplete. The sample lists over 150,000 clones; around 83% were seen once. Whole-study findings and limits: A missense DCLRE1C variant was associated with V- and J-gene trimming of TCR beta chains in a later analysis, and an independent cohort replicated the association. Later on, analysis showed that most CMV-associated TCR beta chains appeared to be HLA-restricted. In vitro assays verified that three CMV-associated chains recognized CMV antigens specifically.

Germline V gives CDR1 MNHEY, CDR2 SVGAGI. CDR3 length: 13 amino acids. Trimming pared 6 bases from V and 0 bases from J, leaving 8 bases between. Regarding this clone: As yet, its antigen is unknown.

The clonotype originates from a man aged 50 to 60 in good health and CMV-seronegative. Sequencing was done on a sample of PBMCs. This rearrangement joins TRBV6-5 to TRBJ1-2, with D unclear. Written as DNA, the CDR3 is TGTGCCAGCAGACCCGGAGCTAACTATGGCTACACCTTC. Translated: CASRPGANYGYTF.